Described below is a single T cell receptor (beta chain) sequence and its context. The data are from a study of shared T cell receptors in the human thymus. V was clipped by 5 bases and J by 10 bases, with 17 bases between them. The CDR3 is made up of 13 amino acids. CDR1 is SGHAT and CDR2 is FQNNGV in the germline V gene. Some clones are missing from TCRdb's copy, which holds only in-frame ones; the method was immunoSEQ multiplex PCR. The sample shows under 450,000 clones, approximately 95% of them seen only once. Sequenced input: thymocytes. The chain joins TRBV11-2 to TRBJ1-1; D might be TRBD1 (5 bases). The receptor's source is a human donor. CDR3 in amino acids: CASSPNGDSGAFF. In DNA, the CDR3 is TGTGCCAGCAGCCCAAATGGGGACTCGGGAGCTTTCTTT.